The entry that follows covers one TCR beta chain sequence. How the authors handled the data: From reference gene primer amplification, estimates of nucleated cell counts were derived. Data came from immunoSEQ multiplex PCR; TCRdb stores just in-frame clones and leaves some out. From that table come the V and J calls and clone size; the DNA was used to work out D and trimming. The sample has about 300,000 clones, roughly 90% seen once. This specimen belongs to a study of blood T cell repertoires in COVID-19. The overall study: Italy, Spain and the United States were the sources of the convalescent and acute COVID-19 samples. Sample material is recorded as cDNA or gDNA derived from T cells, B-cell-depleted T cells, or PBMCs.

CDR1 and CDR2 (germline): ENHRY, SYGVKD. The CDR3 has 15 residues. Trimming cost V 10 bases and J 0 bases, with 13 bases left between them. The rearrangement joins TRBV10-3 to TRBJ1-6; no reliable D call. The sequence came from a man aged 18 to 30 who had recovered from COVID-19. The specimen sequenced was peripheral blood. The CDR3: CASRTSSSYNSPLHF. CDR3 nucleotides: TGTGCCAGCCGCACCTCGAGCTCCTATAATTCACCCCTCCACTTT.